The rows below give T cell receptor beta chains drawn from one sample of a study of beta chain features in type 1 diabetes. TCRdb's table, derived via immunoSEQ multiplex PCR, lists solely in-frame clones and lacks some. Of roughly 140,000 clones listed, 11% are singletons. The sequencing sample was made of central memory CD4+ T cells from blood. Source of these receptors: a man aged 18 to 35 in good health. CDR3s include the opening cysteine and the closing phenylalanine or tryptophan. The D gene is left open where the match is weak. Some rows mark clone size as missing; the rest say once, few, many or name a class of expanded clone.

TRBV9,TRBD2,few,TRBJ2-5,TGTGCCAGCAGTCCGGGACTAGCGGGAGGACTTGAAGAGACCCAGTACTTC,CASSPGLAGGLEETQYF
TRBV28,.,.,TRBJ1-6,TGTGCCAGCAGTGTGACAGAAGTAGCGTTGGCGACCCTCCACTTT,CASSVTEVALATLHF
TRBV7-2,.,.,TRBJ1-1,TGTGCCAGCAGCTTGCGGGGATCTCTCACTGAAGCTTTCTTT,CASSLRGSLTEAFF
TRBV7-2,TRBD2,few,TRBJ2-7,TGTGCCAGCAGCTTACTAGCGGGGGTATACGAGCAGTACTTC,CASSLLAGVYEQYF
TRBV29-1,TRBD1,.,TRBJ1-1,TGCAGCGTTGGAGACAGGGAGAACACTGAAGCTTTCTTT,CSVGDRENTEAFF
TRBV23-1,.,.,TRBJ1-1,TGCGCCAGCAGTCTAACCCGCGGGGGGCGGAAGGACACTGAAGCTTTCTTT,CASSLTRGGRKDTEAFF
TRBV14,.,.,TRBJ2-3,TGTGCCAGCAGCCCCTGGACAGGCACAGATACGCAGTATTTT,CASSPWTGTDTQYF
TRBV7-2,.,few,TRBJ1-5,TGTGCCAGCAGCCCCAGACAGTTCAATCAGCCCCAGCATTTT,CASSPRQFNQPQHF
TRBV9,.,few,TRBJ2-5,TGTGCCAGCAGCGTATCCGGGTTTGAGACCCAGTACTTC,CASSVSGFETQYF
TRBV10-3,TRBD2,few,TRBJ2-3,TGTGCCACGGGACTAGCGGCTAGCACAGATACGCAGTATTTT,CATGLAASTDTQYF
TRBV13,.,many,TRBJ2-7,TGTGCCAGCAGCACCCGACTAAGACTAGATTGGTACTTC,CASSTRLRLDWYF
TRBV7-9,.,few,TRBJ1-2,TGTGCCAGCAGCTTTGGACCCTATGGCTACACCTTC,CASSFGPYGYTF
TRBV4-1,.,few,TRBJ2-5,TGCGCCAGCAGCCAAGATTCAGGGGAAGAGACCCAGTACTTC,CASSQDSGEETQYF
TRBV5-1,.,few,TRBJ1-1,TGCGCCAGCAGCTCAAACCAGGGGAACACTGAAGCTTTCTTT,CASSSNQGNTEAFF
TRBV29-1,TRBD2,.,TRBJ2-2,TGCAGCGCCAAGCTATCCGGGACTAGCGCCGGGGAGCTGTTTTTT,CSAKLSGTSAGELFF
TRBV29-1,TRBD1,few,TRBJ1-4,TGCAGCGTCTATTGGACAGGGAGAGAAAAACTGTTTTTT,CSVYWTGREKLFF
TRBV7-9,TRBD1,.,TRBJ2-7,TGTGCCAGCAGCAAACAAAGACAGGGAAATTCTCACGAGCAGTACTTC,CASSKQRQGNSHEQYF
TRBV7-9,.,once,TRBJ2-6,TGTGCCAGCAGCTTAGTAGGGGCAGGGGCCAACGTCCTGACTTTC,CASSLVGAGANVLTF
TRBV5-1,TRBD1,.,TRBJ2-7,TGCGCCAGCAGCATCTACGGACAGGCGTACGAGCAGTACTTC,CASSIYGQAYEQYF
TRBV5-1,TRBD1,.,TRBJ2-3,TGCGCCAGCAGCACCGCACAGGGGACAGATACGCAGTATTTT,CASSTAQGTDTQYF
TRBV7-2,TRBD1,.,TRBJ1-5,TGTGCCAGCAGCCTATGGACAGGGCGCGATCAGCCCCAGCATTTT,CASSLWTGRDQPQHF
TRBV4-3,TRBD2,few,TRBJ2-7,TGCGCCAGCAGCCAGGGACTAGCGGGCAACGAGCAGTACTTC,CASSQGLAGNEQYF
TRBV27,TRBD1,few,TRBJ2-1,TGTGCCAGCAGTCGGTTCCAGGGGGCGTTTACCAATGAGCAGTTCTTC,CASSRFQGAFTNEQFF
TRBV29-1,.,few,TRBJ1-4,TGCAGCGTCACAGGTCTTACTAATGAAAAACTGTTTTTT,CSVTGLTNEKLFF
TRBV5-1,TRBD2,.,TRBJ2-3,TGCGCCAGCAGCTTGGTCGGGAGGGCCTCAGTAGATACGCAGTATTTT,CASSLVGRASVDTQYF
TRBV4-2,.,.,TRBJ1-1,TGTGCCAGCAGCCAAGACGGGGGCTTGAACACTGAAGCTTTCTTT,CASSQDGGLNTEAFF
TRBV10-3,.,few,TRBJ2-3,TGTGCCATCAGGGGGTCCTCAGATACGCAGTATTTT,CAIRGSSDTQYF
TRBV5-4,.,.,TRBJ2-6,TGTGCCAGCAGCTTGGGAGGGGCTGGGGCCAACGTCCTGACTTTC,CASSLGGAGANVLTF
TRBV5-1,TRBD2,.,TRBJ2-7,TGCGCCAGCAGGCGGATGGCTAGCGGGGCCTCTGGAGACGAGCAGTACTTC,CASRRMASGASGDEQYF
TRBV25-1,TRBD1,few,TRBJ2-5,TGTGCCAGCAGTGAGGACAGGGGTCAACAAGAGACCCAGTACTTC,CASSEDRGQQETQYF
TRBV18,.,many,TRBJ1-2,TGTGCCAGCTCACCATCGTCTGGGGCAGGGTATGGCTACACCTTC,CASSPSSGAGYGYTF
TRBV5-6,.,.,TRBJ1-6,TGTGCCAGCAGCTTTCCAGGGGAGGGGAATTCACCCCTCCACTTT,CASSFPGEGNSPLHF
TRBV7-2,TRBD2,few,TRBJ2-2,TGTGCCAGCAGCTTCCGGACTAGCGGGGAAACCGGGGAGCTGTTTTTT,CASSFRTSGETGELFF
TRBV29-1,.,many,TRBJ2-7,TGCAGCGTTGCGAATAAGAGTTCCTACGAGCAGTACTTC,CSVANKSSYEQYF
TRBV7-9,.,.,TRBJ1-4,TGTGCCAGCAGCCCAGGAAGCCGGGGGGAAAAACTGTTTTTT,CASSPGSRGEKLFF
TRBV7-3,.,.,TRBJ1-1,TGTGCCAGCAGTTATGACCCGAACACTGAAGCTTTCTTT,CASSYDPNTEAFF
TRBV10-3,.,.,TRBJ2-7,TGTGCCATCAGTGCACAGGGAACCTACGAGCAGTACTTC,CAISAQGTYEQYF
TRBV2,.,few,TRBJ1-4,TGTGCCAGCAGTCACAGGTCAACTAATGAAAAACTGTTTTTT,CASSHRSTNEKLFF
TRBV10-3,.,.,TRBJ1-5,TGTGCCATCAGTGACAGATATCAGCCCCAGCATTTT,CAISDRYQPQHF
TRBV28,.,.,TRBJ2-5,TGTGCCAGCAGCGGAAGGGAGACCCAGTACTTC,CASSGRETQYF
TRBV7-7,TRBD1,.,TRBJ1-1,TGTGCCAGCAGCCGCGACAGGGACACTGAAGCTTTCTTT,CASSRDRDTEAFF
TRBV4-3,.,many,TRBJ2-6,TGCGCCAGCAGCCAACTCTCCGGGACCGCCGACTCTGGGGCCAACGTCCTGACTTTC,CASSQLSGTADSGANVLTF
TRBV4-2,.,.,TRBJ2-3,TGTGCCAGCAGCCAGCCCGGGGAGGAGGCGCAGTATTTT,CASSQPGEEAQYF
TRBV4-2,.,few,TRBJ2-5,TGTGCCAGCAGCCAAGACTGGGGAGAGACCCAGTACTTC,CASSQDWGETQYF
TRBV19,.,few,TRBJ1-5,TGTGCCAGTAGTATAGAGGGGCAGAATAGCAATCAGCCCCAGCATTTT,CASSIEGQNSNQPQHF
TRBV5-1,.,.,TRBJ2-1,TGCGCCAGCAGCTTGGGCCCTCAGGGTGGGGTTAGGAATGAGCAGTTCTTC,CASSLGPQGGVRNEQFF
TRBV28,TRBD2,few,TRBJ2-6,TGTGCCAGCAGTTGGGACTACTCTGGGGCCAACGTCCTGACTTTC,CASSWDYSGANVLTF
TRBV7-2,.,few,TRBJ1-1,TGTGCCAGCAGCGCAGGGCGCCGCGAAGCTTTCTTT,CASSAGRREAFF
TRBV7-3,.,many,TRBJ2-2,TGTGCCAGCAGCACTTCCGGGGAGCTGTTTTTT,CASSTSGELFF
TRBV9,.,.,TRBJ2-3,TGTGCCAGCAGCGTGACGGTACCCGATACGCAGTATTTT,CASSVTVPDTQYF
TRBV6-5,.,few,TRBJ2-1,TGTGCCAGCAGTTACTCGAGAAAGACAGAAAAGTTCTTC,CASSYSRKTEKFF
TRBV12-5,TRBD1,few,TRBJ2-1,TGTGCTAGTGGCTTGGACAGGGCCCACAATGAGCAGTTCTTC,CASGLDRAHNEQFF
TRBV7-2,.,.,TRBJ2-7,TGTGCCAGCAGCTACATGGGCGAGCAGTACTTC,CASSYMGEQYF
TRBV25-1,.,.,TRBJ1-2,TGTGCCAGCAGTCTAAACTATGGCTACACCTTC,CASSLNYGYTF
TRBV29-1,.,few,TRBJ2-5,TGCAGCGTTGATGGGAAAGAGACCCAGTACTTC,CSVDGKETQYF